The following is a T cell receptor (beta chain) sequence with its context. This specimen belongs to a study of blood T cell repertoires in COVID-19. Background on the study: Samples of COVID-19 (acute and convalescent) were obtained from the United States, Italy and Spain.

Original data processing: Amplifying reference gene primers gave estimates of nucleated cell counts. Measured with immunoSEQ multiplex PCR; TCRdb has only the in-frame clones, and not every one. The V and J calls and clone size are taken from that table; D and trimming were inferred from the DNA. The sample carries roughly 250,000 clones, about 89% recorded once. The CDR3 extends over 15 amino acids. Germline values: CDR1 SGHDT, CDR2 YYEEEE. Trimming cost V 9 bases and J 4 bases, with 22 bases left between them. Sequenced: peripheral blood. The chain combines TRBV5-6 with TRBJ1-2; D possibly corresponds to TRBD1 (5 bases). This receptor was taken from a man aged 25-40 years with acute or convalescent COVID-19. CDR3 DNA: TGTGCCACCTCTTCCGACGCCCCAGGGCTCTATGGCTACACCTTC. This translates into CATSSDAPGLYGYTF.